This T cell receptor beta chain was documented in a study of human T cells and chemical hapten exposure. Study at large: The scalp of each patient received a weekly diphenylcyclopropenone dose for the full approximately 24-week study. Study conclusions and caveats: TCRs at a frequency above 1 in 1000 stayed unchanged with DPC sensitization. Significantly more large CDR3 similarity clusters were formed by expanded TCRs than by controls. Healthy people's immune response may differ from that of the donors, who had alopecia.

For this clonotype: The antigen is unknown.

Time point specified: pre-sensitization, week 0. As for treatment: therapeutic diphenylcyclopropenone sensitization with weekly scalp DPC. The CDR3 contains 14 residues. Germline V CDR1 and CDR2: SEHNR, FQNEAQ (reference sequence). V lost 5 bases and J 5 bases, leaving 15 bases between the germline ends. TCRdb re-called the RACE reads through MiXCR, storing one row per CDR3 protein. This table holds tens of thousands of distinct CDR3 sequences, approximately 10% found once. Sequencing used whole blood, obtained in connection with sensitization to the hapten diphenylcyclopropenone (DPC). This chain connects TRBV7-9 to TRBJ2-5, with a possible D match to TRBD2 (6 bases). The clonotype originates from a woman aged 45-65 years with alopecia areata. Some clones in this sample may be carry-over from other donors' samples. Here the CDR3 DNA reads TGTGCCAGCAGCCCCCGACTAGTTTCGGAGACCCAGTACTTC. Translated, it gives CASSPRLVSETQYF.